This T cell receptor beta chain was profiled in a study of OX40 agonist ivuxolimab in advanced cancers. About the study: At around 81% male, the cohort had a mean age of 60 years, ranging from roughly 23 to 80. Broader study findings: Still undetermined is the antigen specificity of the expanded peripheral T cells. Dosing at 0.1 to 3.0 mg/kg was accompanied by clonal expansion of CD4+ and CD8+ blood T cells by week 6.

The assay was immunoSEQ multiplex PCR, and TCRdb's table has in-frame clones only and misses some. This table has tens of thousands of clones, 70% to 85% appearing once. To note about this clone: Antigen: not known.

The origin of this receptor is an adult with an advanced solid tumor such as melanoma, head and neck, liver or kidney cancer. This sample comprised CD4+ or CD8+ T cells sorted from blood, obtained in a trial of the OX40 agonist ivuxolimab.

CDR3 residues: CASSSLQGRETQYF. DNA for the CDR3: TGTGCCAGCAGCTCACTCCAGGGGCGAGAGACCCAGTACTTC. This rearrangement joins TRBV11-1 to TRBJ2-5, with a tentative D call TRBD1 (6 bases). CDR3 length equals 14 residues. Deletions cut 4 bases from V and 4 bases from J, with 13 bases between. CDR1 SGHAT and CDR2 FQDESV come from the germline V gene (reference sequence).